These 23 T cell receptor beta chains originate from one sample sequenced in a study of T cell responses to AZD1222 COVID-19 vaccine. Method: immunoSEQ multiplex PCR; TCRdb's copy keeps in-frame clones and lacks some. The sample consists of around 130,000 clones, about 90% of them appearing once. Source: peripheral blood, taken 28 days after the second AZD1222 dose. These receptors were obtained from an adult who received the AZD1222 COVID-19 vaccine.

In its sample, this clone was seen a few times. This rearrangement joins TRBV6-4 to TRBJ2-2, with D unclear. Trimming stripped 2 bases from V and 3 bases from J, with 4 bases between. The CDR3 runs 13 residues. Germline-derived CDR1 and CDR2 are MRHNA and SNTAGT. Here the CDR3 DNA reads TGTGCCAGCAGTGACGAACACACCGGGGAGCTGTTTTTT. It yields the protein CASSDEHTGELFF.

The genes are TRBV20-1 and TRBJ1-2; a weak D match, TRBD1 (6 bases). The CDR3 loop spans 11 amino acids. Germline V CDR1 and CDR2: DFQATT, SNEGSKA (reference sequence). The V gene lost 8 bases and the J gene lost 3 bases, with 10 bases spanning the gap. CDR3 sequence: CSYRVDYGYTF. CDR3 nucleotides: TGCAGTTACAGGGTCGACTATGGCTACACCTTC.

The DNA of the CDR3 is TGTGCCAGCAGCCAAGACGGGGGAATCTCTGGAAACACCATATATTTT. The encoded protein is CASSQDGGISGNTIYF. The chain joins TRBV3-1 (or the pseudogene TRBV3-2) to TRBJ1-3; possibly TRBD1 for D (5 bases). The V end lost 0 bases, the J end lost 0 bases, and 9 bases lay between the germline ends. The CDR3 loop spans 16 amino acids. Germline V gene data show CDR1 as LGHDT and CDR2 as YNNKEL (reference sequence).

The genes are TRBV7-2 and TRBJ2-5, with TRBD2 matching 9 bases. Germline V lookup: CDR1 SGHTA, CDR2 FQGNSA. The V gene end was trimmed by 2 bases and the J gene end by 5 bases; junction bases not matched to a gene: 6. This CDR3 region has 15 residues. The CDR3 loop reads CASSLSLAGDETQYF. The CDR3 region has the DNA TGTGCCAGCAGCTTATCACTAGCGGGTGATGAGACCCAGTACTTC.

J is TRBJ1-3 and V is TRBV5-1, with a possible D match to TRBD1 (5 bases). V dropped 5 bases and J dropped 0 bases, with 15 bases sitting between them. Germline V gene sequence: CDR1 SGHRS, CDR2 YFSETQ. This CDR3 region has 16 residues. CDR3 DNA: TGCGCCAGCAGACCCCGGGGGGATTACTCTGGAAACACCATATATTTT. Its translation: CASRPRGDYSGNTIYF.

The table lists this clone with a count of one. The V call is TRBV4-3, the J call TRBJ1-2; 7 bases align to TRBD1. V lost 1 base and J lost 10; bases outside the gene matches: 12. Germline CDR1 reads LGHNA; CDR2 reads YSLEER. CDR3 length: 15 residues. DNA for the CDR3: TGCGCCAGCAGCCAAGTCCCCTCCGGGACAGTCGACTACACCTTC. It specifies CASSQVPSGTVDYTF.

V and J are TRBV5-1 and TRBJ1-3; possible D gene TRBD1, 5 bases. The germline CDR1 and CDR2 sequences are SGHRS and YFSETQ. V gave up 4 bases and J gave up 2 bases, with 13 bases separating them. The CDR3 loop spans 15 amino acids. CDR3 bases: TGCGCCAGCAGCCTCCCCCGGGACCCTGGAAACACCATATATTTT. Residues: CASSLPRDPGNTIYF.

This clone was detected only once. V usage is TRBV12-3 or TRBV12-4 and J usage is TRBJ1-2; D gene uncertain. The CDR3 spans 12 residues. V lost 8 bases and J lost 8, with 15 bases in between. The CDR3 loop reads CASSPRAVGYTF. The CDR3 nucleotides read TGTGCCAGCTCACCGCGGGCGGTCGGCTACACCTTC.

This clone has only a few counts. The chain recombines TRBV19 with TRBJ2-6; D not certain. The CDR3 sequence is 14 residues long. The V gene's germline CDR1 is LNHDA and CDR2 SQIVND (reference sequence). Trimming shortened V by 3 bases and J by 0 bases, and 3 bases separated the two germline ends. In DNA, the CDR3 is TGTGCCAGTAGTATGAGCTCTGGGGCCAACGTCCTGACTTTC. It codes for CASSMSSGANVLTF. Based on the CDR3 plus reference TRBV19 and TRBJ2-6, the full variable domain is DGGITQSPKYLFRKEGQNVTLSCEQNLNHDAMYWYRQDPGQGLRLIYYSQIVNDFQKGDIAEGYSVSREKKESFPLTVTSAQKNPTAFYLCASSMSSGANVLTFGAGSRLTVL.

The CDR3, as DNA: TGTGCCAGTAGTATTCAAGGGGTTGGTCAAGCTTTCTTT. Translated: CASSIQGVGQAFF. The chain joins TRBV19 to TRBJ1-1; D is perhaps TRBD1 (5 bases). The CDR3 sequence is 13 residues long. Trimming removed 3 bases from V and 9 bases from J, with 14 bases in between. In germline, CDR1 is LNHDA, CDR2 SQIVND (reference sequence).

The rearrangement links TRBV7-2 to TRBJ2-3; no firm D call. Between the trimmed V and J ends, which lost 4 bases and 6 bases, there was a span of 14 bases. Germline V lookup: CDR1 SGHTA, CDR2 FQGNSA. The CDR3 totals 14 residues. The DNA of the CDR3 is TGTGCCAGCAGCTCCCGGGCCCAGGAGGATACGCAGTATTTT. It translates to CASSSRAQEDTQYF.

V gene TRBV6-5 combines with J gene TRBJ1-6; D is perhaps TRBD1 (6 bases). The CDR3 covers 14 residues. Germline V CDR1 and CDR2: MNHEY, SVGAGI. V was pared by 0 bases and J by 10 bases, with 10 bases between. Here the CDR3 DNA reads TGTGCCAGCAGTTACTCGCAGGGGCGATCACCCCTCCACTTT. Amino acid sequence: CASSYSQGRSPLHF.

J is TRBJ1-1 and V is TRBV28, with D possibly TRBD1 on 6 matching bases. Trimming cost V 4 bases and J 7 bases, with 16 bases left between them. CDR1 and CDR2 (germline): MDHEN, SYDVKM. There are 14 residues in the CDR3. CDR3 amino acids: CASSSWGGPYEAFF. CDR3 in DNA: TGTGCCAGCAGTTCCTGGGGGGGCCCCTATGAAGCTTTCTTT.

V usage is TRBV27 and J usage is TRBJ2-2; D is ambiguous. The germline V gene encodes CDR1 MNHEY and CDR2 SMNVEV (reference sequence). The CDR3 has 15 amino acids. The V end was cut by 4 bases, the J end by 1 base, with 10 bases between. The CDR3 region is CASSSFSVNTGELFF. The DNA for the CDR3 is TGTGCCAGCAGTTCCTTCTCCGTGAACACCGGGGAGCTGTTTTTT.

The chain's CDR3 is CASSSREDGYTF. In DNA form, the CDR3 reads TGTGCCAGCAGCTCCCGGGAGGATGGCTACACCTTC. The gene calls are TRBV5-4 and TRBJ1-2, with no clear D. This CDR3 region has 12 residues. V lost 3 bases to trimming and J lost 6 bases, with 9 bases between them. CDR1 and CDR2 (germline): SGHNT, YYREEE (reference sequence).

The CDR3 nucleotides are TGTGCCAGTAGTCACCGGGACAGGGTCTACTACGAGCAGTACTTC. Its protein is CASSHRDRVYYEQYF. V gene TRBV19 combines with J gene TRBJ2-7; TRBD1 aligns across 9 bases. The CDR3 consists of 15 residues. Germline values: CDR1 LNHDA, CDR2 SQIVND (reference sequence). Trimming took 5 bases from V and 3 from J; bases not matched to a gene: 8.

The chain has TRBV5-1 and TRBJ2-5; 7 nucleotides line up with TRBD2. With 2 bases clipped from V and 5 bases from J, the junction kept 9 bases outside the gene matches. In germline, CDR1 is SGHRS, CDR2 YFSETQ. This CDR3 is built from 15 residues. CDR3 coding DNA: TGCGCCAGCAGCTTAGGTGCGGGAGCCCTGGAGACCCAGTACTTC. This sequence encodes CASSLGAGALETQYF.

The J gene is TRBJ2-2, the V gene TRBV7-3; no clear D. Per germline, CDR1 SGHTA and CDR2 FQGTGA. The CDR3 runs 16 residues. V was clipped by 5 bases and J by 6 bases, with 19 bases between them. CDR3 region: CASSPLPSRIAGELFF. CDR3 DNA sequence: TGTGCCAGCAGCCCCCTGCCTTCGCGCATAGCCGGGGAGCTGTTTTTT.

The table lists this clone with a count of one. The CDR3 here is CASSYVASGTYEQYF. CDR3 nucleotides: TGTGCCAGCAGTTACGTGGCTAGCGGGACGTACGAGCAGTACTTC. The V call is TRBV6-5, the J call TRBJ2-7, with TRBD2 matching 9 bases. The CDR3 contains 15 residues. Germline CDR1 is MNHEY and CDR2 is SVGAGI. The V and J ends lost 2 bases and 4 bases, in that order; junction bases with no gene match: 6.

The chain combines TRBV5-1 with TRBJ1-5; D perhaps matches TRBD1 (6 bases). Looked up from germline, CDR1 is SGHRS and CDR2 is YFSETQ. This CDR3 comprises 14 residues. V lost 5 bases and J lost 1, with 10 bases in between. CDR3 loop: CASRATGSNQPQHF. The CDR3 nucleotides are TGCGCCAGCAGAGCGACAGGCAGCAATCAGCCCCAGCATTTT.

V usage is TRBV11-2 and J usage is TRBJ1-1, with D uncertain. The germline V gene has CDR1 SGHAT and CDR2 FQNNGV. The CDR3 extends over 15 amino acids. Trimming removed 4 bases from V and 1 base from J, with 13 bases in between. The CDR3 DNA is TGTGCCAGCAGCTCGCACCGGGAGCGGAACACTGAAGCTTTCTTT. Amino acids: CASSSHRERNTEAFF.

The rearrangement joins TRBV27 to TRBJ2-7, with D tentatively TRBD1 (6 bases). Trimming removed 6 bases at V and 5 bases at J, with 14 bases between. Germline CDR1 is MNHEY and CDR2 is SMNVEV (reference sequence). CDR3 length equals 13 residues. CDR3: CASSKQGGDEQYF. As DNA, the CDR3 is TGTGCCAGCAGCAAACAGGGTGGAGACGAGCAGTACTTC.

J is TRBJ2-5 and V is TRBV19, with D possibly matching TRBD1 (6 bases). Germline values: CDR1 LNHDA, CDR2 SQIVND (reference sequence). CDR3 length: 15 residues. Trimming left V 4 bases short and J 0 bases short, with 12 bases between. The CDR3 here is CASSSLDRYQETQYF. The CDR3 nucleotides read TGTGCCAGTAGTAGCCTGGACAGATACCAAGAGACCCAGTACTTC.